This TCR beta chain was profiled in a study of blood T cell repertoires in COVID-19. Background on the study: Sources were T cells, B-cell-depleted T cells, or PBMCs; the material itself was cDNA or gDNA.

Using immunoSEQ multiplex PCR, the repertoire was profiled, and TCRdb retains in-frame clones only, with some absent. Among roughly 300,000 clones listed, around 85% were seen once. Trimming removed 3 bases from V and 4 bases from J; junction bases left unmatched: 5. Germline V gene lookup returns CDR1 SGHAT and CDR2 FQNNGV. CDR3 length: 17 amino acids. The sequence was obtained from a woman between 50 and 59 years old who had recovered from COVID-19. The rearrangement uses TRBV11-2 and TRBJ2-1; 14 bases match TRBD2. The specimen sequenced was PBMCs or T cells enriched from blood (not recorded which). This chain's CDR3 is CASSFLRTSGGYNEQFF. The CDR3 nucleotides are TGTGCCAGCAGCTTCTTAAGGACTAGCGGGGGGTACAATGAGCAGTTCTTC. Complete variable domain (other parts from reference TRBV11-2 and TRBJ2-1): EAGVAQSPRYKIIEKRQSVAFWCNPISGHATLYWYQQILGQGPKLLIQFQNNGVVDDSQLPKDRFSAERLKGVDSTLKIQPAKLEDSAVYLCASSFLRTSGGYNEQFFGPGTRLTVL.